The source of this TCR beta chain is a study of radiotherapy plus CTLA-4 blockade in lung cancer. Study summary: For approximately 17% of patients, objective responses occurred, and roughly 30% had disease control. General study points: Among blood TCR repertoires after radiotherapy plus ipilimumab, tumor-derived clones expanded.

Patients with chemo-refractory metastatic non-small-cell lung cancer received focal radiation plus CTLA-4 blockade with ipilimumab. Data came from immunoSEQ multiplex PCR; TCRdb stores just in-frame clones and leaves some out. Found here are about 81,000 clones, roughly 70% of them singletons; the top ten hold 11% to 15%. This clone showed up just a few times. What it binds is unknown. This sequence originates from a human donor with non-small cell lung cancer that progressed on radiotherapy plus ipilimumab. Sequencing used peripheral blood, obtained from a patient treated with radiotherapy plus ipilimumab.

CDR3 amino acids: CASSLSPGGRVDSLSGNTIYF. The CDR3 DNA is TGTGCCAGCAGTTTATCCCCCGGAGGGAGGGTAGACTCTCTCTCTGGAAACACCATATATTTT. V gene TRBV28 combines with J gene TRBJ1-3; D is unclear. The CDR3 extends over 21 amino acids. Trimming took off 1 base at V and 0 bases at J, with 25 bases between the two ends. The germline CDR1 and CDR2 sequences are MDHEN and SYDVKM.